The 17 T cell receptor beta chains given below trace back to one sample, sequenced in a study of OX40 agonist ivuxolimab in advanced cancers. TCRdb's copy holds only in-frame clones and misses some; the assay was immunoSEQ multiplex PCR. The sample carries over 70,000 clones, 70% to 90% recorded once. The starting material was CD4+ or CD8+ T cells sorted from blood, obtained in a trial of the OX40 agonist ivuxolimab. These receptors originate from an adult with an advanced solid tumor such as melanoma, head and neck, liver or kidney cancer.

The chain joins TRBV15 to TRBJ1-5, with D hard to call. V lost 1 base and J 5 bases, leaving 6 bases between the germline ends. CDR3 length: 13 residues. CDR1 LNHNV and CDR2 YYDKDF come from the germline V gene (reference sequence). The CDR3 here is CATSRGKDQPQHF. As DNA, the CDR3 is TGTGCCACCAGCAGAGGAAAGGATCAGCCCCAGCATTTT. Combining the CDR3 with reference TRBV15 and TRBJ1-5 gives the whole variable domain DAMVIQNPRYQVTQFGKPVTLSCSQTLNHNVMYWYQQKSSQAPKLLFHYYDKDFNNEADTPDNFQSRRPNTSFCFLDIRSPGLGDTAMYLCATSRGKDQPQHFGDGTRLSIL.

The chain has TRBV28 and TRBJ1-4, with D perhaps matching TRBD1 (5 bases). The CDR3 extends over 15 amino acids. Germline V gene sequence: CDR1 MDHEN, CDR2 SYDVKM. V was trimmed by 5 bases and J by 5 bases, leaving 15 bases between them. The CDR3: CASSTRGRGNEKLFF. The CDR3 DNA follows: TGTGCCAGCAGTACCCGAGGCCGGGGGAATGAAAAACTGTTTTTT.

V gene TRBV6-1 combines with J gene TRBJ1-5, with D possibly matching TRBD1 (5 bases). Trimming pared 2 bases from V and 3 bases from J, leaving 14 bases between. The CDR3 totals 16 residues. Germline V gene data show CDR1 as MNHNS and CDR2 as SASEGT. This CDR3 is CASSEFPGNNNQPQHF. CDR3 coding DNA: TGTGCCAGCAGTGAATTTCCAGGGAACAACAATCAGCCCCAGCATTTT.

The J gene is TRBJ2-3, the V gene TRBV30; the match to TRBD2 covers 12 bases. The trim removed 4 bases at V and 1 base at J, leaving 3 bases unmatched. Germline-derived CDR1 and CDR2 are GTSNPN and SVGIG (reference sequence). The CDR3 runs to 15 residues. CDR3 loop: CAWTRLAGGTDTQYF. CDR3 DNA sequence: TGTGCCTGGACCAGACTAGCGGGAGGCACAGATACGCAGTATTTT.

J is TRBJ1-4 and V is TRBV6-1; D possibly corresponds to TRBD1 (5 bases). Between the trimmed V and J ends, which lost 4 bases and 6 bases, there was a span of 18 bases. CDR3 size: 16 residues. The germline gives CDR1 MNHNS, CDR2 SASEGT. The CDR3 nucleotides read TGTGCCAGCAGTGCTCCATCCGGGACCGGCGATGAAAAACTGTTTTTT. Translated: CASSAPSGTGDEKLFF.

The chain employs TRBV6-5 and TRBJ1-1; no firm D call. V lost 5 bases and J 5 bases, leaving 15 bases between the germline ends. CDR1 and CDR2 from the germline V gene are MNHEY and SVGAGI. This CDR3 is 14 amino acids long. CDR3 nucleotides: TGTGCCAGCAGTCCCCCCGGGGTATCAACTGAAGCTTTCTTT. The encoded protein is CASSPPGVSTEAFF.

The chain recombines TRBV6-6 with TRBJ1-5; D is ambiguous. Between the trimmed V and J ends, which lost 7 bases and 3 bases, there was a span of 13 bases. This CDR3 has 14 residues. The germline V gene has CDR1 MNHNY and CDR2 SVGAGI (reference sequence). The CDR3 DNA reads TGTGCCAGCACATTCCGGGCCCCCAATCAGCCCCAGCATTTT. Its translation is CASTFRAPNQPQHF.

V usage is TRBV5-4 and J usage is TRBJ1-2, with D possibly matching TRBD1 (6 bases). The V gene lost 4 bases and the J gene lost 8 bases, with 15 bases spanning the gap. The germline CDR1 and CDR2 sequences are SGHNT and YYREEE (reference sequence). CDR3 size: 13 residues. The CDR3 DNA is TGTGCCAGCAGCCAACACCTTCAGGGGGGCTACACCTTC. Translation gives CASSQHLQGGYTF. The full variable domain, its missing parts supplied by reference TRBV5-4 and TRBJ1-2, is ETGVTQSPTHLIKTRGQQVTLRCSSQSGHNTVSWYQQALGQGPQFIFQYYREEENGRGNFPPRFSGLQFPNYSSELNVNALELDDSALYLCASSQHLQGGYTFGSGTRLTVV.

The chain couples TRBV5-1 to TRBJ2-7, with D unclear. V was cut by 5 bases and J by 0 bases, with 12 bases left in between. The CDR3 is 14 residues long. Germline values: CDR1 SGHRS, CDR2 YFSETQ. This chain's CDR3 is CASRVGFASYEQYF. The CDR3 coding sequence is TGCGCCAGCAGGGTCGGGTTTGCCTCCTACGAGCAGTACTTC.

The genes are TRBV7-2 and TRBJ2-1; 13 bases are a match to TRBD2. The CDR3 is made up of 14 amino acids. V gave up 6 bases and J gave up 4 bases; unmatched junction bases: 0. In germline, CDR1 is SGHTA, CDR2 FQGNSA. CDR3 nucleotide sequence: TGTGCCAGCAGGACTAGCGGGGGGTACAATGAGCAGTTCTTC. Its translation is CASRTSGGYNEQFF.

CDR3 in amino acids: CASLGATVRGYEQYF. In DNA, the CDR3 is TGTGCCAGCTTAGGAGCTACGGTCAGGGGATACGAGCAGTACTTC. The chain recombines TRBV28 with TRBJ2-7; D perhaps matches TRBD1 (6 bases). The CDR3 is made up of 15 amino acids. The V gene lost 8 bases and the J gene lost 4 bases, with 21 bases spanning the gap. Per the germline V gene, CDR1 is MDHEN and CDR2 is SYDVKM.

Concerning this clone: Other DNA sequences from this sample encode an identical CDR3 as well. The chain uses TRBV5-1 and TRBJ1-1, with TRBD1 as a possible D gene (6 bases). Trimming took off 4 bases at V and 1 base at J, with 14 bases between the two ends. Germline V gene data show CDR1 as SGHRS and CDR2 as YFSETQ. The CDR3 length is 15 residues. CDR3 sequence (DNA): TGCGCCAGCAGCCCCCGAGAGGGGGGGAACACTGAAGCTTTCTTT. Protein sequence: CASSPREGGNTEAFF.

This chain uses TRBV25-1 with TRBJ2-3; D remains unclear. CDR1 and CDR2 (germline): MGHDK, SYGVNS. The length of the CDR3 is 11 residues. V lost 8 bases, J lost 8 bases, and 11 bases lay in between. The CDR3 spells CASGSLSTQYF. In DNA, the CDR3 is TGTGCCAGCGGGTCCTTGAGTACGCAGTATTTT.

The chain uses TRBV7-9 and TRBJ1-3, with D uncertain. The CDR3 has 12 residues. The V end lost 2 bases, the J end lost 3 bases, and 2 bases lay between the germline ends. The germline V gene encodes CDR1 SEHNR and CDR2 FQNEAQ (reference sequence). In DNA form, the CDR3 reads TGTGCCAGCAGCTTAAGTGGAAACACCATATATTTT. Amino acid sequence: CASSLSGNTIYF. Based on the CDR3 plus reference TRBV7-9 and TRBJ1-3, the full variable domain is DTGVSQNPRHKITKRGQNVTFRCDPISEHNRLYWYRQTLGQGPEFLTYFQNEAQLEKSRLLSDRFSAERPKGSFSTLEIQRTEQGDSAMYLCASSLSGNTIYFGEGSWLTVV.

The genes are TRBV4-2 and TRBJ2-7; 9 nucleotides line up with TRBD1. Trimming took 3 bases from V and 5 from J; bases not matched to a gene: 11. This CDR3 is built from 16 residues. CDR1 and CDR2 (germline): LGHNA, YNFKEQ. This CDR3 reads CASSHAYRGRSNEQYF. The CDR3 coding sequence is TGTGCCAGCAGCCATGCTTACAGGGGGCGATCAAACGAGCAGTACTTC.

The chain links TRBV7-9 to TRBJ2-5; TRBD2 is a possible D gene (6 bases). The CDR3 sequence is 11 residues long. Germline V gene sequence: CDR1 SEHNR, CDR2 FQNEAQ (reference sequence). V was trimmed by 10 bases and J by 4 bases, leaving 10 bases between them. The CDR3 reads CAIGGAETQYF. The DNA for the CDR3 is TGTGCCATCGGGGGAGCAGAGACCCAGTACTTC.

This clone showed up just once. CDR3: CASSLEGQGSVTF. CDR3 sequence (DNA): TGTGCCAGCAGCTTAGAAGGACAGGGTTCGGTCACCTTC. This rearrangement joins TRBV11-2 to TRBJ1-2, with 8 bases that match TRBD1. The CDR3 contains 13 residues. From germline, CDR1 is SGHAT and CDR2 FQNNGV. J was trimmed by 13 bases and V by 0 bases; bases with no gene match: 7.